Each of the 31 T cell receptor beta chains below was sequenced from the same sample in a study of identical twins. From the 5' RACE reads, TCRdb called clonotypes with MiXCR, one entry per CDR3 protein. The table lists approximately 300,000 distinct CDR3 sequences, around 9.7% of them singletons. The sample was also reused in another study, on yellow fever vaccine responses in identical twins.

Sequenced: CD8+ T cells sorted from blood. These receptors were collected from a woman younger than 35 in good health.

This clonotype has ten or more counts. The chain recombines TRBV4-3 with TRBJ1-1; D uncertain. This CDR3 comprises 14 residues. Trimming shortened V by 1 base and J by 7 bases, and 13 bases separated the two germline ends. The germline gives CDR1 LGHNA, CDR2 YSLEER. CDR3 protein: CASSQAAVSLEAFF. The CDR3 bases are TGCGCCAGCAGCCAAGCGGCGGTCAGCCTTGAAGCTTTCTTT.

This clonotype was counted a few times. In nucleotides, the CDR3 is TGTGCCAGCAGTTCTCATTACAGGGGGCGGACTGAAGCTTTCTTT. Its protein product is CASSSHYRGRTEAFF. This chain uses TRBV28 with TRBJ1-1; 9 bases fit TRBD1. Germline V gives CDR1 MDHEN, CDR2 SYDVKM. V shed 4 bases and J 5 bases; nucleotides not matched to a gene: 8. The CDR3 has 15 residues.

The CDR3 protein is CASSYGQYEQYF. The CDR3, as DNA: TGTGCCAGCAGCTACGGACAGTACGAGCAGTACTTC. The chain has TRBV12-3 or TRBV12-4 and TRBJ2-7, with D maybe TRBD1 (6 bases). The CDR3 extends over 12 amino acids. V shed 6 bases and J shed 4 bases, with 10 bases lying between them.

The gene calls are TRBV6-1 and TRBJ2-5, with TRBD1 matching 11 bases. CDR1 and CDR2 from the germline V gene are MNHNS and SASEGT. V trimming: 5 bases; J trimming: 4 bases; junction bases outside the gene matches: 6. The CDR3 length is 15 residues. CDR3 region: CASSLDRGLGETQYF. CDR3 DNA: TGTGCCAGCAGTCTGGACAGGGGGCTTGGAGAGACCCAGTACTTC.

This clonotype has a count of ten or more. The CDR3, as DNA: TGCAGTGCTATCCCTCCCTGGGACTACTCCTACGAGCAGTACTTC. Translating gives CSAIPPWDYSYEQYF. The gene calls are TRBV20-1 and TRBJ2-7, with TRBD2 matching over 7 bases. Germline V gene lookup returns CDR1 DFQATT and CDR2 SNEGSKA (reference sequence). The CDR3 length is 15 residues. Germline trimming cut 4 bases from V and 0 bases from J; bases unmatched to any gene: 9.

The J gene is TRBJ2-3, the V gene TRBV20-1, with D perhaps matching TRBD1 (6 bases). V was pared by 1 base and J by 2 bases, with 10 bases between. This CDR3 is 14 amino acids long. Germline V CDR1 and CDR2: DFQATT, SNEGSKA (reference sequence). CDR3 residues: CSARVDRNTDTQYF. Written as DNA, the CDR3 is TGCAGTGCTAGAGTCGACAGGAACACAGATACGCAGTATTTT.

The table lists this clonotype with many counts. This rearrangement joins TRBV6-1 to TRBJ2-1; 11 bases are a match to TRBD2. There are 16 residues in the CDR3. V was clipped by 2 bases and J by 4 bases; unmatched bases: 4. The germline CDR1 and CDR2 sequences are MNHNS and SASEGT. CDR3 residues: CASSETSGGAYNEQFF. Here the CDR3 DNA reads TGTGCCAGCAGTGAAACTAGCGGGGGCGCTTACAATGAGCAGTTCTTC.

This clonotype has ten or more counts. The chain is built from TRBV27 and TRBJ2-1; D possibly uses TRBD1 or TRBD2 (5 bases each). V was shortened by 6 bases and J by 14 bases, with 14 bases between the two germline ends. CDR3 length: 11 amino acids. CDR1 and CDR2 from the germline V gene are MNHEY and SMNVEV (reference sequence). Here the CDR3 DNA reads TGTGCCAGCAGGACCGGGACGTATGAGTTCTTC. This translates into CASRTGTYEFF.

This clonotype was seen at least ten times. The gene calls are TRBV27 and TRBJ2-3, with TRBD1 identical over 8 bases. This CDR3 has 19 amino acids. The germline CDR1 and CDR2 sequences are MNHEY and SMNVEV (reference sequence). J gave up 6 bases and V 4 bases, and 21 bases lay outside the gene matches. The CDR3 bases are TGTGCCAGCAGTTCACTCCTCATGCCGGGACAGGACCTACTGGATACGCAGTATTTT. Translating gives CASSSLLMPGQDLLDTQYF.

This clonotype was counted ten times or more. The V and J genes are TRBV6-4 and TRBJ2-1; unclear D gene. The length of the CDR3 is 13 residues. Trimming pared 4 bases from V and 6 bases from J, leaving 10 bases between. Germline V CDR1 and CDR2: MRHNA, SNTAGT. This chain's CDR3 is CASSAGSTNEQFF. The DNA of the CDR3 is TGTGCCAGCAGTGCAGGTTCCACCAATGAGCAGTTCTTC.

The chain links TRBV3-1 to TRBJ2-1; 7 positions agree with TRBD2. From germline, CDR1 is LGHDT and CDR2 YNNKEL (reference sequence). CDR3 length equals 18 residues. V dropped 8 bases and J dropped 5; count of bases not matched to a gene: 21. The CDR3: CASCLGGGRTREDNEQFF. CDR3 bases: TGTGCCAGCTGTTTAGGTGGTGGGAGGACTAGGGAGGACAATGAGCAGTTCTTC.

The chain links TRBV5-1 to TRBJ2-3; D unresolved. Germline-derived CDR1 and CDR2 are SGHRS and YFSETQ. The CDR3 has 12 residues. The V and J ends lost 7 bases and 6 bases respectively, with 12 bases between them. The CDR3 here is CASSPFGDTQYF. The CDR3 DNA is TGCGCCAGCTCACCTTTTGGGGATACGCAGTATTTT.

The V and J genes are TRBV7-2 and TRBJ2-7; maybe TRBD2 (7 bases). Germline V CDR1 and CDR2: SGHTA, FQGNSA. The CDR3 sequence is 16 residues long. V lost 0 bases and J 3 bases, leaving 15 bases between the germline ends. The CDR3 loop is CASSLALAGEGYEQYF. CDR3 in DNA: TGTGCCAGCAGCTTAGCGCTAGCAGGGGAGGGCTACGAGCAGTACTTC.

This clonotype appeared a few times. The chain is built from TRBV29-1 and TRBJ2-2, with D unclear. CDR1 is SQVTM, CDR2 ANQGSEA, per germline. The CDR3 runs 13 residues. V lost 7 bases to trimming and J lost 3 bases, with 12 bases between them. CDR3 amino acids: CSGAAADTGELFF. CDR3 nucleotides: TGCAGCGGCGCAGCCGCGGACACCGGGGAGCTGTTTTTT.

This clonotype showed up many times. The genes are TRBV7-9 and TRBJ2-7; tentative D call: TRBD1 (6 bases). Trimming shortened V by 5 bases and J by 1 base, and 12 bases separated the two germline ends. The CDR3 has 14 amino acids. CDR1 SEHNR and CDR2 FQNEAQ come from the germline V gene (reference sequence). CDR3 region: CASSNRDTSYEQYF. The CDR3 DNA reads as TGTGCCAGCAGCAACCGGGACACTTCCTACGAGCAGTACTTC.

This clonotype was observed many times. The V gene is TRBV27, the J gene TRBJ2-1, with a possible D match to TRBD2 (6 bases). V was clipped by 4 bases and J by 9 bases, with 13 bases between them. This CDR3 contains 13 residues. Germline V gene lookup returns CDR1 MNHEY and CDR2 SMNVEV (reference sequence). The CDR3 bases are TGTGCCAGCAGTTCCTCTCTAGCGAGTGAGCAGTTCTTC. This encodes CASSSSLASEQFF.

The chain has TRBV29-1 and TRBJ2-1, with 13 bases matching TRBD2. J was trimmed by 8 bases and V by 4 bases; bases with no gene match: 8. Germline V gene data show CDR1 as SQVTM and CDR2 as ANQGSEA. The CDR3 is 15 residues long. The CDR3 protein is CSVAPTSGRAYEQFF. The CDR3 DNA follows: TGCAGCGTTGCCCCCACTAGCGGGAGGGCGTATGAGCAGTTCTTC.

V and J are TRBV5-8 and TRBJ2-2; no clear D. The CDR3 has 15 residues. CDR1 is SGHTS, CDR2 YDEGEE, per germline. V was shortened by 2 bases and J by 7 bases, with 15 bases between the two germline ends. The CDR3 DNA follows: TGTGCCAGCAGCTTTAGGCTCCAACCGCACGGGGAGCTGTTTTTT. Translated: CASSFRLQPHGELFF. Full variable domain (rest looked up from reference TRBV5-8 and TRBJ2-2): EAGVTQSPTHLIKTRGQQATLRCSPISGHTSVYWYQQALGLGLQFLLWYDEGEERNRGNFPPRFSGRQFPNYSSELNVNALELEDSALYLCASSFRLQPHGELFFGEGSRLTVL.

This clonotype was counted many times. The V and J genes are TRBV7-2 and TRBJ2-1, with D tentatively TRBD1 or TRBD2 (5 bases each). Germline V lookup: CDR1 SGHTA, CDR2 FQGNSA. The CDR3 loop spans 14 amino acids. Trimming stripped 5 bases from V and 4 bases from J, with 12 bases between. The CDR3 coding sequence is TGTGCCAGCAGCCCCCCGGGACCGTACAATGAGCAGTTCTTC. Translating gives CASSPPGPYNEQFF.

This clonotype was seen repeatedly, ten times or more. This chain uses TRBV4-2 with TRBJ2-2; 8 bases fit TRBD1. V lost 0 bases and J lost 4; bases outside the gene matches: 10. This CDR3 has 18 amino acids. The germline V gene encodes CDR1 LGHNA and CDR2 YNFKEQ. Written as DNA, the CDR3 is TGTGCCAGCAGCCAAGAAGGGTCGAGGACAGGGCCCACCGGGGAGCTGTTTTTT. Translation: CASSQEGSRTGPTGELFF.

This clonotype occurred many times. This chain links TRBV11-3 with TRBJ2-1; 7 bases line up with TRBD1. The CDR3 extends over 12 amino acids. The germline V gene encodes CDR1 SGHNT and CDR2 YENEEA. V was pared by 4 bases and J by 10 bases, with 4 bases of the junction left unmatched. The CDR3 is CASSSRQGEQFF. The CDR3 DNA is TGTGCCAGCAGCTCCCGACAGGGCGAGCAGTTCTTC.

This clonotype was observed many times. The chain recombines TRBV7-6 with TRBJ2-7; D not certain. Deletions cut 1 base from V and 4 bases from J, with 8 bases between. The CDR3 totals 13 residues. The germline gives CDR1 SGHVS, CDR2 FNYEAQ. The CDR3 sequence is CASSLEDSYEQYF. The CDR3 nucleotides read TGTGCCAGCAGCTTAGAAGACTCTTACGAGCAGTACTTC.

This clonotype was seen just once. The V gene is TRBV10-3, the J gene TRBJ2-6; TRBD1 is a possible D gene (5 bases). The CDR3 contains 15 residues. With 7 bases removed from V and 2 bases from J, the gap between germline ends came to 12 bases. Germline CDR1 and CDR2: ENHRY and SYGVKD. This chain's CDR3 is CAIIPTGAGANVLTF. The DNA of the CDR3 is TGTGCCATCATACCCACAGGTGCTGGGGCCAACGTCCTGACTTTC.

This clonotype was seen at least ten times. Here the CDR3 reads CSVEGKGGSSSYEQYF. DNA of the CDR3: TGCAGCGTTGAAGGAAAGGGGGGGTCGAGCTCCTACGAGCAGTACTTC. The chain has TRBV29-1 and TRBJ2-7; a weak D match, TRBD2 (7 bases). Germline V CDR1 and CDR2: SQVTM, ANQGSEA. The V end lost 1 base, the J end lost 0 bases, and 16 bases lay between the germline ends. The CDR3 sequence is 16 residues long.

The chain links TRBV18 to TRBJ2-7; 7 nucleotides match TRBD1. Germline trimming cut 1 base from V and 7 bases from J; bases unmatched to any gene: 22. This CDR3 comprises 19 residues. CDR1 KGHSH and CDR2 LQKENI come from the germline V gene. CDR3: CASSPRGTATRSPGGEQYF. The CDR3 nucleotides are TGTGCCAGCTCACCACGGGGGACAGCAACTAGGTCCCCGGGTGGGGAGCAGTACTTC.

The chain joins TRBV20-1 to TRBJ2-5; no clear D. CDR1 and CDR2 (germline): DFQATT, SNEGSKA (reference sequence). Trimming removed 0 bases at V and 0 bases at J, with 11 bases between. The CDR3 is 15 residues long. CDR3 residues: CSARDEYTYQETQYF. The DNA of the CDR3 is TGCAGTGCTAGAGATGAGTACACGTACCAAGAGACCCAGTACTTC.

This clonotype has a handful of counts. The V and J genes are TRBV5-1 and TRBJ2-1; the D is unclear. The CDR3 is made up of 13 amino acids. Deletions cut 0 bases from V and 6 bases from J, with 7 bases between. In germline, CDR1 is SGHRS, CDR2 YFSETQ. The CDR3 loop reads CASSLDYSNEQFF. CDR3 in DNA: TGCGCCAGCAGCTTGGACTATAGCAATGAGCAGTTCTTC.

This clonotype has only a few counts. The gene calls are TRBV6-4 and TRBJ2-3; 8 bases align to TRBD2. The CDR3 runs 15 residues. Germline V CDR1 and CDR2: MRHNA, SNTAGT. Losses at the gene ends were 0 bases for V and 5 bases for J; bases not matched to a gene: 4. The CDR3 bases are TGTGCCAGCAGTGACTCTTCGCGGGGGGAAGATACGCAGTATTTT. Translated: CASSDSSRGEDTQYF.

The chain carries TRBV4-3 and TRBJ2-7, with D perhaps given as TRBD1 or TRBD2 (5 bases each). V lost 0 bases and J 3 bases, leaving 9 bases between the germline ends. Germline values: CDR1 LGHNA, CDR2 YSLEER. The CDR3 is 14 residues long. The CDR3 coding sequence is TGCGCCAGCAGCCAAGATCATGGGGGCTACGAGCAGTACTTC. Translated: CASSQDHGGYEQYF.

This clonotype was detected many times. The gene calls are TRBV7-3 and TRBJ2-1, with TRBD2 matching over 7 bases. CDR3 length: 13 residues. In germline, CDR1 is SGHTA, CDR2 FQGTGA. With 3 bases clipped from V and 6 bases from J, the junction kept 2 bases outside the gene matches. The CDR3 region has the DNA TGTGCCAGCAGCTTGGGACTACGCAATGAGCAGTTCTTC. Translating it yields CASSLGLRNEQFF.

This clonotype was seen at least ten times. This chain joins TRBV7-4 and TRBJ2-1, with TRBD2 matching 10 bases. Germline V CDR1 and CDR2: SGHVT, SQSDAQ. This CDR3 comprises 21 residues. The V gene end was trimmed by 2 bases and the J gene end by 5 bases; junction bases not matched to a gene: 21. The CDR3 region is CASSLNPLLLAGMGTHNEQFF. The CDR3 bases are TGTGCCAGCAGCTTAAATCCCCTCCTACTAGCGGGAATGGGTACGCACAATGAGCAGTTCTTC.